The entry below describes one TCR beta chain. The sample belongs to a study of monozygotic twins with inflammatory bowel disease. TCRdb re-called the 5' RACE reads and shows each CDR3 protein once, DNA omitted. The sample features about 200,000 distinct CDR3 sequences, with roughly 8% in its top ten. This CDR3 is 15 amino acids long. CDR1 and CDR2 from the germline V gene are GTSNPN and SVGIG (reference sequence). The source material was blood. This rearrangement joins TRBV30 to TRBJ2-7; TCRdb returns TRBD2, unconfirmable since there is no DNA. The receptor was derived from a human donor with ulcerative colitis or Crohn's disease, or a healthy co-twin of an affected twin (not recorded which). The CDR3 spells CAWSGSSVARREQYF.